This record concerns one T cell receptor (beta chain) sequence. Its specific antigen is unknown. The library was produced with 5' RACE. Each TCR library was prepared from about 4,000 ng of total RNA. cDNA was synthesized with SMARTScribe reverse transcriptase in eight separate reactions per sample. Unique molecular identifiers containing a 6-nucleotide sample barcode were introduced through template switching during cDNA synthesis. Two nested PCRs of around 16 and 10 cycles amplified the TCRalpha and TCRbeta cDNA, and bead purification followed each PCR. Before amplification, the cDNA was both treated with uracil DNA-glycosylase and purified with the QIAquick PCR purification kit. The second PCR added Illumina TruSeq-compatible adapters along with sample-specific barcodes. Library quality and concentration were assessed using TapeStation and Qubit, and 4.5 to 6.5 ng of each library was pooled. The pooled libraries were sequenced with 2 x 100 bp reads and custom sequencing primers on an Illumina HiSeq2500 single-index Rapid Run. Processing in the source paper ran as follows. MiGEC version 1.2.6 was used for UMI-based consensus assembly to correct PCR and sequencing errors. MiXCR version 2.1.1 was used for V(D)J alignment, clonotype assembly and CDR3 extraction. Normalisation of gene usage, clonotype sharing and MAIT/NKT TCR abundance was achieved by analysing the top 1000, 10 000 and 20 000 clonotypes per sample. After downsampling to 27 000 UMIs, diversity was calculated as the inverse Simpson index using the vegan R package. Paired Mann-Whitney U tests were applied to discordant twin pairs, with Benjamini-Hochberg correction for multiple testing. TCRdb reprocessed the reads and assigns one entry to each CDR3 protein sequence, leaving out DNA. The V and J calls here are based on TCRdb, not the publication. The table of this sample itemizes more than 300,000 distinct CDR3 sequences. The ten top clones hold just over 2.5% of the sample.

This entry belongs to a study of monozygotic twins with inflammatory bowel disease (dated by TCRdb to the late 2010s). For context, the study as a whole: The complete study included some 28 monozygotic twin pairs: 19 IBD-discordant Danish pairs and nine German pairs, of which four were IBD-concordant and five were IBD-discordant. The search for disease-associated traits relied mainly on comparing, within discordant pairs, IBD patients with their genetically identical healthy co-twins. Each individual had, on average, about 151 000 unique TCRalpha sequences and 181 000 unique TCRbeta sequences available for analysis. The study at large found these results: Because patients were on differing immunosuppressive treatments, the repertoires may have picked up extra background noise and inter-individual variability. Fewer clonotypes were shared with other individuals by IBD patients than by healthy twins, most markedly in patients showing signs of disease activity. Measured by the inverse Simpson index, TCRbeta repertoire diversity was lower in IBD patients than in their healthy co-twins. The analysis was unable to tell apart different T cell subtypes. Repertoire similarity did not differ between concordant and discordant twins, possibly due to limited statistical power. The results gave no support for a single strong signal or clonotype linked to IBD.

From each donor, an approximately 2.5 ml peripheral blood sample was collected into PAXgene tubes and stored at -80 degrees C. Without T cell sorting, total RNA was isolated from whole blood using the PAXgene blood miRNA kit on an automated QIAcube. Peripheral blood from monozygotic twin pairs who were concordant or discordant for inflammatory bowel disease underwent deep TCRalpha and TCRbeta repertoire profiling using unique molecular barcoding. For every twin pair, smoking habits were documented, and each individual was categorised as a current, former or never smoker. Including the terminal cysteine and phenylalanine, the CDR3 comprises 18 residues. DNA was not recorded. The germline V gene (reference sequence) provides CDR1 GTSNPN and CDR2 SVGIG.

Material: blood. This TCR came from a human donor with ulcerative colitis or Crohn's disease, or a healthy co-twin of an affected twin (not recorded which). The chain was built from TRBV30 and TRBJ1-2; TCRdb's D call of TRBD1 is untestable without DNA. The CDR3 reads as follows: CAWTTRRGGSARDYGYTF.